These T cell receptor beta chains were read from a single sample in a study of identical twins. TCRdb re-derived calls from the 5' RACE reads in MiXCR, one entry per CDR3 protein. The table lists about 190,000 distinct CDR3 sequences, roughly 15% of them singletons. This sample was also put to use in a study of T cells expressing NK-cell markers.

The material sequenced was CD8+ T cells sorted from blood. The receptors stem from a woman under 30 in good health. CDR3s include the opening cysteine and the closing phenylalanine or tryptophan. The D gene is left open where the match is weak. Only some rows state a clone size, as once, few, many or a class for expanded clones.

>NA|TRBJ1-5|NA|TRBV12-3/TRBV12-4
TGTGCCAGCAGCACATGGGATCAGCCCCAGCATTTT
CASSTWDQPQHF
>TRBD2|TRBJ2-7|NA|TRBV7-3
TGTGCCAGCAGCTTAATCGCGGGGGAGTCCTACGAGCAGTACTTC
CASSLIAGESYEQYF
>NA|TRBJ1-1|NA|TRBV3-1
TGTGCCAGCAGCCATCCCGTGGGGACTGAAGCTTTCTTT
CASSHPVGTEAFF
>NA|TRBJ1-1|many|TRBV14
TGTGCCAGCAGCCAAGTTCCTCAGGGTCCCACTGAAGCTTTCTTT
CASSQVPQGPTEAFF
>NA|TRBJ1-2|NA|TRBV2
TGTGCCAACGTTTTATCCGGGCCTCAAGGGCATGGCTACACCTTC
CANVLSGPQGHGYTF
>NA|TRBJ2-2|NA|TRBV6-1
TGTGCCAGCTCGGCGGGACTCGCCACCGGGGAGCTGTTTTTT
CASSAGLATGELFF
>NA|TRBJ2-7|few|TRBV7-2
TGTGCCAGCAGCTTGCCCCGGTTCTCCTACGAGCAGTACTTC
CASSLPRFSYEQYF
>NA|TRBJ2-1|few|TRBV9
TGTGCCAGCAGCGTACCCCGGGACTCCCCATCGGCAGAAAATGAGCAGTTCTTC
CASSVPRDSPSAENEQFF
>TRBD2|TRBJ2-7|NA|TRBV2
TGTGCCAGCAGTACCCGACTAGCGGGAGTTGAGCAGTACTTC
CASSTRLAGVEQYF
>NA|TRBJ1-1|few|TRBV19
TGTGCCAGTATGAGGCTCGGATATAGAGGCGATGAAGCTTTCTTT
CASMRLGYRGDEAFF
>NA|TRBJ2-1|NA|TRBV27
TGTGCCAGCAGTTCCGACCCCGGGATGGGTTCGGGCAATGAGCAGTTCTTC
CASSSDPGMGSGNEQFF
>TRBD2|TRBJ2-1|few|TRBV20-1
TGCAGTGCTCTTAGACTAGCCCAGCAGTTCTTC
CSALRLAQQFF
>TRBD1|TRBJ1-1|NA|TRBV7-9
TGTGCCAGCCCGACAGGGGAGAACACTGAAGCTTTCTTT
CASPTGENTEAFF
>NA|TRBJ1-2|NA|TRBV11-1
TGTGCCAGCAGCTTAGGGGAAACTAACTATGGCTACACCTTC
CASSLGETNYGYTF
>NA|TRBJ2-4|few|TRBV19
TGTGCCAGTAGGGGACCGGACAGAAACATTCAGTACTTC
CASRGPDRNIQYF
>NA|TRBJ2-7|few|TRBV2
TGTGCCAGCAGTGATGGGGTTACCGAGCAGTACTTC
CASSDGVTEQYF
>TRBD2|TRBJ2-7|few|TRBV10-3
TGTGCCATCAGCCCTGCTAGCGGGAGTTCTTTCCACGAGCAGTACTTC
CAISPASGSSFHEQYF
>NA|TRBJ2-3|once|TRBV9
TGTGCCAGCAGCGTAGAGTTTAGCGGCACAGATACGCAGTATTTT
CASSVEFSGTDTQYF
>NA|TRBJ2-2|NA|TRBV2
TGTGCCAGGACGGCGGAACCCACCGGGGAGCTGTTTTTT
CARTAEPTGELFF
>NA|TRBJ2-7|few|TRBV6-2/TRBV6-3
TGTGCCAGCAGTTCCGGGAGTAGCTCCTACGAGCAGTACTTC
CASSSGSSSYEQYF
>TRBD1|TRBJ1-4|many|TRBV11-2
TGTGCCAGCAGCCGAGGACAGGGCTATGGCGAAAAACTGTTTTTT
CASSRGQGYGEKLFF
>NA|TRBJ2-2|few|TRBV9
TGTGCCAGCAGCGTACGACAGGCGAACGACGTGGACACCGGGGAGCTGTTTTTT
CASSVRQANDVDTGELFF
>NA|TRBJ2-3|few|TRBV28
TGTGCCAGCAGTCCCCGAGCCGGCAGGGCGGTGACAGATACGCAGTATTTT
CASSPRAGRAVTDTQYF
>TRBD2|TRBJ2-7|few|TRBV20-1
TGCAGTGCTATGAGAGAAGTTAGCGGGAGAGCGCCCTACGAGCAGTACTTC
CSAMREVSGRAPYEQYF
>NA|TRBJ2-3|few|TRBV28
TGTGCCAGCAGTTACGGGACCTCGGAGACCCTCACGGATACGCAGTATTTT
CASSYGTSETLTDTQYF
>NA|TRBJ2-7|many|TRBV5-1
TGCGCCAGCAGCGCGGGTGGCCGGATCTACGAGCAGTACTTC
CASSAGGRIYEQYF
>NA|TRBJ2-7|few|TRBV6-1
TGTGCCAGCACCAACGACGCGCACCGTCACGAGCAGTACTTC
CASTNDAHRHEQYF
>TRBD1|TRBJ2-7|NA|TRBV3-1
TGTGCCAGCGGTGAGACAGGGGCGATGAACGAGCAGTACTTC
CASGETGAMNEQYF
>NA|TRBJ2-2|few|TRBV29-1
TGCAGCGTTGGGCCAGGCGACACCGGGGAGCTGTTTTTT
CSVGPGDTGELFF
>NA|TRBJ2-7|NA|TRBV7-9
TGTGCCAGCAGCTCCGCAATCGGAGCCCGGCCCTACGAGCAGTACTTC
CASSSAIGARPYEQYF
>NA|TRBJ2-5|many|TRBV21-1
TGTGCCAGCAACCCATGGACAGGGAAAGAGACCCAGTACTTC
CASNPWTGKETQYF
>NA|TRBJ2-1|NA|TRBV10-3
TGTGCCACCACTATCGGGGTAAATGAGCAGTTCTTC
CATTIGVNEQFF
>NA|TRBJ2-3|NA|TRBV27
TGTGCCAGCAGTTTAATTCGTCCTATGGGCACAGATACGCAGTATTTT
CASSLIRPMGTDTQYF
>TRBD2|TRBJ2-1|NA|TRBV7-9
TGTGCCAGCAGCCCTCCGGGACTAGCGATCCACAATGAGCAGTTCTTC
CASSPPGLAIHNEQFF
>TRBD1|TRBJ2-1|few|TRBV7-9
TGTGCCAGCAGCTTAGCCGGGACAGGGGTCAATGAGCAGTTCTTC
CASSLAGTGVNEQFF
>TRBD2|TRBJ2-1|few|TRBV18
TGTGCCAGCTCACCGGGTAGCGGGACCTACAATGAGCAGTTCTTC
CASSPGSGTYNEQFF
>NA|TRBJ1-2|NA|TRBV5-6
TGTGCCAGCAGCTTGGTCGGAGTTAACTATGGCTACACCTTC
CASSLVGVNYGYTF
>NA|TRBJ2-3|few|TRBV5-1
TGCGCCAGCAGCCGGACCCAGACAGATACGCAGTATTTT
CASSRTQTDTQYF
>NA|TRBJ1-1|NA|TRBV4-3
TGCGCCAGCAGCCAAGTCCAAGGCCTGTTTACTGAAGCTTTCTTT
CASSQVQGLFTEAFF